These T cell receptor beta chains were read from a single sample in a study of T cell repertoires in cytomegalovirus infection. Their cognate antigens are unknown. TCRdb re-called the reads through MiXCR, storing one row per CDR3 protein. The table lists roughly 69,000 distinct CDR3 sequences, around 21% of them singletons. Sample: CD8+ T cells from cultured PBMCs, taken from culture after CMV antigen stimulation. These receptors were obtained from a human donor in good health (CMV status not recorded). Some clones in this sample may be carry-over from other donors' samples. Each CDR3 is given with its conserved first and last residue. D genes are given only for firm matches. Some rows mark clone size as missing; the rest say once, few, many or name a class of expanded clone.

>TRBV12-3/TRBV12-4|few|NA|TRBJ2-5
TGTGCCAGCAGTTTTCAAGGAGAGACCCAGTACTTC
CASSFQGETQYF
>TRBV4-1|many|NA|TRBJ1-1
TGCGCCAGCAGCCCCCCAGGGACCGCGAACACTGAAGCTTTCTTT
CASSPPGTANTEAFF
>TRBV10-3|NA|NA|TRBJ2-5
TGTGCCATCGGTTCCCCAGGTGATGCGGGGGCCCAAGAGACCCAGTACTTC
CAIGSPGDAGAQETQYF
>TRBV4-3|few|NA|TRBJ2-5
TGCGCCAGCAGTTGGGGGGGGGGCAGTCAAGAGACCCAGTACTTC
CASSWGGGSQETQYF
>TRBV7-2|NA|NA|TRBJ1-2
TGTGCCAGCAGCTTAACAGTGACCCCGCGGGCCAACTATGGCTACACCTTC
CASSLTVTPRANYGYTF
>TRBV12-3/TRBV12-4|NA|NA|TRBJ1-2
TGTGCCAGCTCCGCGGGATCCGACTATGGCTACACCTTC
CASSAGSDYGYTF
>TRBV7-2|NA|NA|TRBJ1-3
TGTGCCAGCAGCTCCTATGGGGGGGCTGGAAACACCATATATTTT
CASSSYGGAGNTIYF
>TRBV7-2|few|NA|TRBJ2-3
TGTGCCAGCAGCTTAGAGTATCGAGTTAAGATAGATACGCAGTATTTT
CASSLEYRVKIDTQYF
>TRBV4-1|NA|NA|TRBJ2-7
TGCGCCAGCAGCCAAGTCGAGGCAAGCTCCTACGAGCAGTACTTC
CASSQVEASSYEQYF
>TRBV6-5|medium-sized|TRBD1|TRBJ1-6
TGTGCCAGCAGTTACTCCGGGACAGGATCTTCACCCCTCCACTTT
CASSYSGTGSSPLHF